This TCR beta chain was obtained from a study of shared clonotypes between healthy human individuals (dated by TCRdb to the early 2020s). Notes on the research overall: The cohort included three men and a couple of women between 18 and 49 years of age. For each donor, CD4 naive and CD4 memory were each given three plates, CD8 naive was given two plates, and CD8 memory was given one plate. To estimate repertoire size and how much clonotypes are shared between individuals, the study performed deep sequencing of blood TCR repertoires from five healthy adults. Different laboratories and diverse techniques were used to prepare libraries and sequence TCR repertoires, to increase sequencing depth and limit assay-specific biases. Per donor, leukapheresis produced somewhere between about 0.8 and 9 billion PBMCs.

Points on this clone: This receptor's antigen is unknown. Base quality data are lacking; no much larger clone is found one base away.

Using the deep immunoSEQ assay, multiplex PCR amplified TCR CDR3 regions from genomic DNA. Extracted genomic DNA from each cell subset was distributed evenly across all wells of several immunoSEQ 96-well plates, and each plate was treated as a replicate. For sorted subsets, each replicate PCR was loaded with around 220 ng genomic DNA, equivalent to approximately 27,000 T cell genomes. The purified libraries were quantified using a Qubit 3.0 fluorometer, sized with a Bioanalyzer 2100, and then quantified again using the KAPA Library Quantification kit. Each immunoSEQ 96-well plate was sequenced on its own single-read 150-cycle Illumina NextSeq 550 flow cell. As for the authors' bioinformatics: Because only junctional sequences without quality scores were contained in the immunoSEQ output, filtering matching that applied to full-length reads could not be performed. To assign V/J genes and CDR3, sequences were annotated against IMGT germline references using PyIR, a Python wrapper for IgBLAST v1.9. Reads with weak V/J assignments (E-value above 1e-6), missing CDR3, stop codons, out-of-frame junctions, or ambiguous translated residues were removed. A V3J clonotype was defined by an identical inferred V gene, J gene, and CDR3 amino acid sequence. To compute the percentage overlap between repertoires, the number of shared unique clonotypes was divided by the size of the smaller repertoire. Repertoire richness was assessed with RTK rarefaction, the Chao1 estimator, and Recon v2.1 estimates of unobserved clonotypes. Generation probabilities were computed with OLGA for all TCRbeta clonotypes obtained by the gDNA method from a few donors. TCRdb holds this immuneACCESS table with in-frame rearrangements only. Some clones are missing; in checked studies, unresolved V genes explain under half, and the rest has no known cause. D and trimming come from the DNA, and the V and J calls and clone size come from that table. The sample contains some 1,900,000 clones, approximately 94% of them found a single time. Jointly, the top ten make up approximately 1.2% of the sample.

CD8 naive samples consisted of CD45RO-negative cells that were positively selected for CCR7, yielding a CD45RA+CCR7+ population without TemRA cells. Donors were healthy HIV-negative adults with no recently reported acute infections or vaccinations. All donors were Caucasian adults living in Nashville, Tennessee, USA. Blood was collected by leukapheresis, and PBMCs were isolated by Ficoll-Histopaque density gradient centrifugation and then cryopreserved in liquid nitrogen vapor phase. Analytical flow cytometry was used to check the purity and quantity of every magnetically sorted T cell population. Genomic DNA was isolated from each sorted fraction and quantified by UV absorbance on a Nanodrop 2000c. Overall study outcomes, separate from this receptor: Sampling was limited to blood, and TCR repertoires in tissue likely differ from TCR repertoires in blood. Pairwise subsampling led to the expectation that sequencing depth would affect the degree of clonotype sharing among donors. Estimated clonotype richness was generally larger for naive than for memory subsets. Even with the large sequencing depth, rarefaction of the sorted-subset datasets indicated that sequencing was incomplete. When a handful of donors were compared, the shared fraction of clonotypes was 5% to 6.5% for naive CD4, 3.5% for naive CD8, 2.3% for memory CD4, and approximately 0.4% for memory CD8. Clonotypes shared by all four sorted-subset donors showed higher generation probabilities than non-shared clonotypes. Because the study included only a small number of donors, the genetic and exposure-history diversity represented was limited.

The sequencing input was naive CD8+ T cells sorted from blood. The sample's cell subset or site, from its label and the paper: CD45RA+CCR7+. This clonotype originated in a man between 18 and 29 years old in good health.

The base sequence is TGCAGCGTTGAAGGGGGGCAGCGCACTGAAGCTTTCTTT. It codes for CSVEGGQRTEAFF. The sequence links TRBV29-1 to TRBJ1-1; TRBD1 is perhaps the D gene, given 6 matching bases. CDR3 length: 13 amino acids, cysteine to phenylalanine. Of the read, only the CDR3 DNA is kept; its 39 bases are in frame from base 1. V sheds 1 base and J sheds 4 bases, leaving 10 bases between their ends. CDR1 SQVTM and CDR2 ANQGSEA are derived from the germline V gene.